This T cell receptor beta chain was identified in a study of T cell clonality in common variable immunodeficiency (dated by TCRdb to between 2014 and 2016). Predominantly Caucasian heritage was noted among both the CVID patients and the healthy controls. From each donor, about 4.5 to 9 ml of heparinized peripheral whole blood was collected. Genomic DNA from adults with common variable immune deficiency (CVID) and from healthy adult controls was used to sequence TCRbeta CDR3 repertoires. A total of 22 healthy adult volunteers (roughly 12 female and approximately ten male; age range roughly 23 to 66 years, mean age around 35) were included in the control group. To isolate peripheral blood mononuclear cells, diluted blood was subjected to density centrifugation over Hypaque 1077 or Ficoll-Paque. Genomic DNA was obtained from unsorted mononuclear cells using either Qiagen column purification or a centrifugation-based method.

For sequencing, equivalent amounts of genomic DNA were input from CVID and control samples. For every sample, a 60 bp segment covering the rearranged TCRbeta CDR3 region was amplified and then sequenced. The immunoSEQ assay, a bias-corrected multiplex PCR combined with high-throughput sequencing, was used to amplify TCRbeta. Per the source publication's procedure: Each unique nucleotide sequence was treated as a clone and annotated with V, D and J genes, copy number and frequency. Sequences were labeled productive if in frame, and non-productive if out of frame or containing stop codons. Clonality was calculated from Shannon's entropy as previously described. The predicted amino acid sequences of productive clones were used to derive mean CDR3 Kyte-Doolittle hydropathy. The R hclust function was used to hierarchically cluster scaled V gene usage with Manhattan distance and complete linkage. Sharing of clones by CDR3 amino acid sequence was evaluated through resampling of 12 repertoires per group over 100 rounds. The repertoires were screened for about 70 published EBV-specific TCRbeta sequences and 245 published CMV-specific TCRbeta sequences. A couple of CVID samples yielding fewer than 10,000 sequences were excluded from analysis, leaving 42 CVID repertoires. Imported from immuneACCESS, the table was reduced by TCRdb to in-frame sequences with V and J called. These copies leave out some clones; in studies compared against another copy, an unresolved V gene accounts for under half, and the cause of the remainder is not known. V, J and clone size derive from that table, while D and trimming were established from the DNA sequence. The table puts fewer than 60,000 clones in this sample, none counted just once. Of the sample, 2% to 2.5% is held by the ten largest clones.

Per the germline V gene (reference sequence), DFQATT is the CDR1 and SNEGSKA is the CDR2. Reading from cysteine to phenylalanine, the CDR3 counts 12 amino acids. The 27 bases shown cover part of the CDR3, and their frame starts at base 1. The V and J ends are trimmed by 6 bases and 1 base, leaving 10 bases between them. The paper as a whole reports these results and caveats: Patient heterogeneity within the CVID cohort put limits on correlating repertoire features with clinical complications. Although equal DNA input was used, an average of about 80,000 unique sequences per sample was obtained for controls, compared with roughly 33,000 for CVID samples. Fewer TCRbeta clones were shared among CVID subjects than among healthy controls (p < 0.0001). CVID TCRbeta sequences were reported to have fewer deletions and N-nucleotide insertions and to lack highly modified clones with 13 or more V deletions. According to the authors, finding the cause of the higher clonality in CVID would require sequencing the repertoires of T cell subpopulations. Increased TCRbeta clonality was found in CVID subjects compared with healthy controls (t-test p = 0.018), with the increase being most characteristic of about a third of subjects.

This clone was detected many times. Its antigen specificity is not known. The read is 3 residues too short to cover the CDR3 end, so that end is filled in from the germline J gene. This receptor was identified in a person between 18 and 75 years old in good health. The V gene is TRBV20-1 and the J gene is TRBJ2-7, and TRBD1 may be the D gene, going by 6 matching bases. The sequencing sample was made of peripheral blood mononuclear cells. CDR3 sequence: CSAPGQSYEQYF. The CDR3 bases that were read are TGCAGTGCCCCTGGACAGTCCTACGAG.